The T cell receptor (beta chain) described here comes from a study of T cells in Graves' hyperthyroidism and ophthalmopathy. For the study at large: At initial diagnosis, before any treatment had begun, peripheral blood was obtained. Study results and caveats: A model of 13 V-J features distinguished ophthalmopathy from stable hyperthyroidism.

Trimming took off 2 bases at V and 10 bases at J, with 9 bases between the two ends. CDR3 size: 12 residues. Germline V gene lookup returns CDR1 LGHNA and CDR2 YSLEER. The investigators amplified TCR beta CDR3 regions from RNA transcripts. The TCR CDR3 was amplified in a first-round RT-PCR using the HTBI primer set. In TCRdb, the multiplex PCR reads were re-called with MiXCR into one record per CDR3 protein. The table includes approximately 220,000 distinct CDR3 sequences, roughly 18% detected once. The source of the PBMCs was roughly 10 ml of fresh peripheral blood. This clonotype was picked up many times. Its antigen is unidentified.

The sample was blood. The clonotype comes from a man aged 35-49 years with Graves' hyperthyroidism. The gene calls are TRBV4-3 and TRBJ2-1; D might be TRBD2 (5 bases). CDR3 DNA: TGCGCCAGCAGCCAACCAACGGGGGAGCAGTTCTTC. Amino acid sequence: CASSQPTGEQFF.